These T cell receptor beta chains were read from a single sample in a study of CD8+ T cells in alopecia areata. Clones were sequenced by immunoSEQ multiplex PCR, and TCRdb holds only the in-frame ones, with some missing. The table shows 200,000 to 250,000 clones, with roughly two fifths occurring only once. The specimen comprised CD4+ T cells sorted from blood, sampled at approximately week 30, from a patient treated with tofacitinib. These receptor sequences come from a human donor with alopecia areata. CDR3s leave out the opening cysteine and the closing phenylalanine or tryptophan. D genes are given only for firm matches.

D gene,V gene,J gene,CDR3 protein
.,TRBV2,TRBJ2-3,ASSRSGTLGTDTQY
.,TRBV5-1,TRBJ2-7,ASSSGAGDDYEQY
.,TRBV7-3,TRBJ2-7,ASSSVGGSEQY
TRBD1,TRBV6-5,TRBJ2-7,ASSMGQVYEQY
.,TRBV28,TRBJ1-2,ASSLASANYGYT
.,TRBV30,TRBJ2-5,AWSNSWLGTQY
TRBD1,TRBV7-9,TRBJ1-1,ASSPPQVDRVTEAF
.,TRBV30,TRBJ2-3,AWSWFTDTQY
.,TRBV5-1,TRBJ2-1,ASSLEREQF
.,TRBV7-9,TRBJ2-7,ASSLLPNSYEQY
.,TRBV7-6,TRBJ1-2,ASSLPVKGGGYT
.,TRBV2,TRBJ2-2,ASREQGNTGELF
TRBD2,TRBV9,TRBJ2-3,ASSDPRAGGLDTQY
.,TRBV29-1,TRBJ2-1,SVAFYEQF
.,TRBV4-2,TRBJ1-6,ASSPKRDLYNSPLH
.,TRBV5-6,TRBJ1-1,ASSFPAEVLPNTEAF
.,TRBV2,TRBJ2-1,APGGREFNEQF
.,TRBV18,TRBJ1-5,ASSLGTGGQPQH
TRBD1,TRBV6-5,TRBJ2-2,ASSYRTGVTGELF
TRBD1,TRBV5-1,TRBJ1-6,ASSNRGQFRDSPLH
TRBD1,TRBV30,TRBJ1-2,ASGDRVWFYGYT
.,TRBV29-1,TRBJ1-5,SVRAGAGFNQPQH
.,TRBV29-1,TRBJ1-1,SVERQMNTEAF
TRBD2,TRBV30,TRBJ2-5,AWSQTSGQETQY
.,TRBV5-1,TRBJ2-1,ASSWGPGLGEQF
.,TRBV4-1,TRBJ2-7,ASSQAQGNRQY
.,TRBV5-6,TRBJ2-1,ASSFPGSYNEQF
TRBD2,TRBV9,TRBJ2-1,ASSVAGGLAGGPYNEQF
TRBD2,TRBV2,TRBJ2-7,ASSMASGSYEQY
.,TRBV30,TRBJ2-1,AWNRGNNEQF
TRBD1,TRBV30,TRBJ1-6,ACGRGGSPLH
.,TRBV29-1,TRBJ1-1,SVEPQTGEAF
.,TRBV6-5,TRBJ2-7,ASSYRGSTHEQY
.,TRBV7-3,TRBJ2-2,ASSLMPRGTGELF
.,TRBV5-1,TRBJ1-2,ASSLGDSGYGYT
TRBD1,TRBV29-1,TRBJ2-1,SVEGISGGTQF
TRBD1,TRBV30,TRBJ1-1,ASNTGGWNTEAF
.,TRBV30,TRBJ1-1,AWSRGGNTEAF
.,TRBV2,TRBJ2-4,ASSGGIGNIQY
.,TRBV27,TRBJ2-7,ASSLSSVSYEQY
.,TRBV7-9,TRBJ1-4,ASSPPPHDEKLF
.,TRBV5-4,TRBJ2-3,ASGSTDTQY
.,TRBV2,TRBJ1-1,ASSRSPPGEGTEAF
.,TRBV29-1,TRBJ2-3,SVDETLESTDTQY
TRBD1,TRBV5-1,TRBJ2-5,ASGTGWETQY
.,TRBV5-1,TRBJ1-1,ASSLLVNTEAF
.,TRBV7-9,TRBJ1-2,ASSLVEGQASGYT
.,TRBV6-1,TRBJ2-6,ASSLGGANVLT
TRBD1,TRBV15,TRBJ2-7,ATRPGQGGDAAQY
TRBD2,TRBV6-5,TRBJ2-1,ASSKKGLAYNEQF
.,TRBV5-1,TRBJ2-6,ASSLATGIGSGANVLT
TRBD1,TRBV6-5,TRBJ1-5,ASRNRGNQPQH
.,TRBV30,TRBJ1-6,AWTRENNSPLH
.,TRBV27,TRBJ2-2,ASSFSFGVSGELF
.,TRBV2,TRBJ1-2,AIRGGPLDYT